The TCR beta chain under discussion was sequenced for a study of blood T cells in healthy people across ages. Study outcomes and limitations: As age increased, TCR beta diversity per million T cells fell in a roughly linear fashion. It was held that the diversity estimates obtained from one million T cells were underestimates.

Germline-derived CDR1 and CDR2 are SGDLS and YYNGEE. V lost 3 bases to trimming and J lost 4 bases, with 15 bases between them. CDR3 length: 15 residues. Points on this clonotype: Its cognate antigen is unknown.

Together with a sample-barcoded 5' primer, a J-beta primer mix was included in a second PCR lasting roughly 6 to 12 cycles. Sequencing recovered at least 3 million CDR3-containing paired-end reads from each sample. In TCRdb, the 5' RACE reads were re-called with MiXCR into one record per CDR3 protein. Among about 600,000 distinct CDR3 sequences, 40% to 55% were seen once, and the ten largest hold roughly 24%. Whenever a sample was processed, at least 7 million PBMCs were isolated. The sample comprised blood. This sequence joins TRBV9 and TRBJ2-3; a weak D match, TRBD2 (5 bases). The sequence was collected from a man at least 80 years old in good health. CDR3 nucleotide sequence: TGTGCCAGCAGCGCCCAACCGGGAATGGCAGATACGCAGTATTTT. It specifies CASSAQPGMADTQYF.